This is a list of T cell receptor beta chains from one sample in a study of T cells after yellow fever vaccination. TCRdb reprocessed the 5' RACE reads via MiXCR and lists one record per CDR3 protein. The sample consists of 250,000 or so distinct CDR3 sequences, about 3.7% of them appearing once. The starting material was PBMCs, obtained 15 days after the yellow fever booster vaccination. Receptor source: a man between 18 and 35 years old who received the YFV17D yellow fever vaccine. The CDR3 runs from the conserved cysteine through the conserved F or W. Each record gives: D gene, V gene, J gene, clone size, CDR3 DNA, CDR3 protein. A D gene is named only where the DNA matches it firmly. Not every row has a clone size; where given, it reads once, few, many or a size class.

D: TRBD1
V: TRBV11-2
J: TRBJ1-1
size: many
DNA: TGTGCCAGCAGTAATACAGGGGAAGGGACTGAAGCTTTCTTT
CDR3: CASSNTGEGTEAFF

D: TRBD1
V: TRBV7-8
J: TRBJ2-1
size: many
DNA: TGTGCCAGCAGTGTGCTCAGGGGACAGGAGCAGTTCTTC
CDR3: CASSVLRGQEQFF

D: NA
V: TRBV7-9
J: TRBJ2-3
size: many
DNA: TGTGCCAGCAGCGGTGGCGGGGTGTCAGGAGATACGCAGTATTTT
CDR3: CASSGGGVSGDTQYF

D: NA
V: TRBV5-1
J: TRBJ2-5
size: many
DNA: TGCGCCAGCAGCTGGGCCAGACAAGAGACCCAGTACTTC
CDR3: CASSWARQETQYF

D: TRBD2
V: TRBV7-2
J: TRBJ2-3
size: many
DNA: TGTGCCAGCAGCTTAGCCCGACTAGCGAGCACAGATACGCAGTATTTT
CDR3: CASSLARLASTDTQYF

D: NA
V: TRBV12-3/TRBV12-4
J: TRBJ1-2
size: many
DNA: TGTGCCAGCACGGGGAGAAACTATGGCTACACCTTC
CDR3: CASTGRNYGYTF

D: TRBD2
V: TRBV7-3
J: TRBJ2-2
size: many
DNA: TGTGCCAGCAGCATAGTTAGCGGGGGAGCGAACACCGGGGAGCTGTTTTTT
CDR3: CASSIVSGGANTGELFF

D: NA
V: TRBV7-2
J: TRBJ1-2
size: many
DNA: TGTGCCAGCAGCTCTGGACAGAGATCTTATGGCTACACCTTC
CDR3: CASSSGQRSYGYTF

D: NA
V: TRBV7-3
J: TRBJ2-3
size: many
DNA: TGTGCCAGCAGCCTCCGGGACCCCAAGGATACGCAGTATTTT
CDR3: CASSLRDPKDTQYF

D: TRBD2
V: TRBV29-1
J: TRBJ2-1
size: many
DNA: TGCAGCGTTGCGAGCGGGGGGGCTCGGGAGCAGTTCTTC
CDR3: CSVASGGAREQFF

D: NA
V: TRBV19
J: TRBJ2-1
size: few
DNA: TGTGCCAGTAGTATTGTGAGCGGCAGGCAGTTCTTC
CDR3: CASSIVSGRQFF

D: TRBD1
V: TRBV9
J: TRBJ2-1
size: many
DNA: TGTGCCAGCAGCGTCTCCGGGACAGGGGACAATGAGCAGTTCTTC
CDR3: CASSVSGTGDNEQFF

D: NA
V: TRBV5-5
J: TRBJ2-4
size: many
DNA: TGTGCCAGCAGCGGACGCCGGGAGTTGAATCAGTACTTC
CDR3: CASSGRRELNQYF

D: NA
V: TRBV5-6
J: TRBJ2-2
size: few
DNA: TGTGCCAGCAGGGCAGTTGGATTGAACACCGGGGAGCTGTTTTTT
CDR3: CASRAVGLNTGELFF

D: TRBD1
V: TRBV7-6
J: TRBJ2-5
size: many
DNA: TGTGCCAGCAGTCGACAGGGGGAGACCCAGTACTTC
CDR3: CASSRQGETQYF

D: NA
V: TRBV12-3/TRBV12-4
J: TRBJ2-2
size: many
DNA: TGTGCCAGCAGACGATTTAGGAACACCGGGGAGCTGTTTTTT
CDR3: CASRRFRNTGELFF

D: NA
V: TRBV7-2
J: TRBJ2-7
size: NA
DNA: TGTGCCAGCAGCTACGAACAGGGATCCTTCTACGAGCAGTACTTC
CDR3: CASSYEQGSFYEQYF

D: NA
V: TRBV4-1
J: TRBJ2-1
size: many
DNA: TGCGCCACCGGGGGTCCGTACAATGAGCAGTTCTTC
CDR3: CATGGPYNEQFF

D: NA
V: TRBV20-1
J: TRBJ2-7
size: many
DNA: TGCAGTGCTAGCCCGGGACTGGGAGGAGGCGAGCAGTACTTC
CDR3: CSASPGLGGGEQYF

D: NA
V: TRBV27
J: TRBJ2-1
size: NA
DNA: TGTGCCAGCAGTTTGGACAGACTATACAATGAGCAGTTCTTC
CDR3: CASSLDRLYNEQFF

D: NA
V: TRBV7-2
J: TRBJ1-3
size: few
DNA: TGTGCCAGCAGCTTACGACGGGGGCTCACTGGAAACACCATATATTTT
CDR3: CASSLRRGLTGNTIYF

D: NA
V: TRBV29-1
J: TRBJ1-2
size: many
DNA: TGCAGCGTCCCCCCCCCGGCAGGGGCGTTGAGTGGCTACACCTTC
CDR3: CSVPPPAGALSGYTF

D: TRBD1
V: TRBV10-3
J: TRBJ1-1
size: many
DNA: TGTGCCATCAGTGAGTCGATTTCTCACAGGGGGCGGGACACTGAAGCTTTCTTT
CDR3: CAISESISHRGRDTEAFF

D: NA
V: TRBV5-5
J: TRBJ1-3
size: many
DNA: TGTGCCAGCAGCTTTGAAATTGCCGGAAACACCATATATTTT
CDR3: CASSFEIAGNTIYF

D: NA
V: TRBV29-1
J: TRBJ1-3
size: many
DNA: TGCAGCGTTGAGCGCGGGGTCTCTGGAAACACCATATATTTT
CDR3: CSVERGVSGNTIYF

D: TRBD2
V: TRBV10-3
J: TRBJ2-1
size: many
DNA: TGTGCCATCAGCCCATCACTAGCGGGGGGTCATGAGCAGTTCTTC
CDR3: CAISPSLAGGHEQFF

D: TRBD2
V: TRBV7-2
J: TRBJ2-3
size: many
DNA: TGTGCCAGCAGCCCCCGTTGGTCTAGCGGGGGGGCCCTAGATACGCAGTATTTT
CDR3: CASSPRWSSGGALDTQYF

D: TRBD2
V: TRBV5-4
J: TRBJ2-5
size: many
DNA: TGTGCCAGCAGCTGGGACGCGGGGGGGGGAGAGACCCAGTACTTC
CDR3: CASSWDAGGGETQYF

D: TRBD2
V: TRBV4-3
J: TRBJ2-7
size: many
DNA: TGCGCCAGCAGCCAAGGAGCGGGGGGTGACTACGAGCAGTACTTC
CDR3: CASSQGAGGDYEQYF

D: NA
V: TRBV14
J: TRBJ1-2
size: many
DNA: TGTGCCAGCAGCCTGGCGGGGGAAGGCTACACCTTC
CDR3: CASSLAGEGYTF

D: NA
V: TRBV5-1
J: TRBJ1-5
size: few
DNA: TGCGCCAGCGAGGGTGACAATCAGCCCCAGCATTTT
CDR3: CASEGDNQPQHF

D: NA
V: TRBV20-1
J: TRBJ1-5
size: many
DNA: TGCAGTGCTAGAGAACCAGGGAGGAGCAATCAGCCCCAGCATTTT
CDR3: CSAREPGRSNQPQHF

D: NA
V: TRBV2
J: TRBJ2-5
size: many
DNA: TGTGCCAGCAGTGATGTAGGCCGAGAGACCCAGTACTTC
CDR3: CASSDVGRETQYF

D: NA
V: TRBV7-6
J: TRBJ1-5
size: many
DNA: TGTGCCAGCAGCGCCAGCTTTGGTAGGAATCAGCCCCAGCATTTT
CDR3: CASSASFGRNQPQHF

D: NA
V: TRBV5-8
J: TRBJ1-1
size: many
DNA: TGTGCCAGCAGATCCACTGTGAACACTGAAGCTTTCTTT
CDR3: CASRSTVNTEAFF

D: NA
V: TRBV7-6
J: TRBJ2-3
size: many
DNA: TGTGCCAGCAGCCCTCGGGATTCTTTAAGCACAGATACGCAGTATTTT
CDR3: CASSPRDSLSTDTQYF

D: NA
V: TRBV6-1
J: TRBJ2-4
size: NA
DNA: TGTGCCAGCAGTGAACAAATAGGCATTCAGTACTTC
CDR3: CASSEQIGIQYF

D: TRBD2
V: TRBV7-2
J: TRBJ2-3
size: many
DNA: TGTGCCAGCAGCTTAGTAGCGGGGAGGGCAGATACGCAGTATTTT
CDR3: CASSLVAGRADTQYF

D: NA
V: TRBV9
J: TRBJ2-3
size: many
DNA: TGTGCCAGCAGCCCCACAGGGACAGATACGCAGTATTTT
CDR3: CASSPTGTDTQYF

D: NA
V: TRBV4-2
J: TRBJ2-7
size: many
DNA: TGTGCCAGCAGCCAAGCTGCTAACGAGCAGTACTTC
CDR3: CASSQAANEQYF

D: TRBD2
V: TRBV20-1
J: TRBJ2-5
size: many
DNA: TGCAGTGCTAGAGTCGGGGGGGCCAAAGAGACCCAGTACTTC
CDR3: CSARVGGAKETQYF

D: NA
V: TRBV5-1
J: TRBJ2-7
size: many
DNA: TGCGCCAGCAGCTTGCAAGGTGAGCAGTACTTC
CDR3: CASSLQGEQYF

D: TRBD2
V: TRBV6-6
J: TRBJ2-3
size: many
DNA: TGTGCCAGCAGTCCCCGGACTAGCACGTATACGCAGTATTTT
CDR3: CASSPRTSTYTQYF

D: NA
V: TRBV4-3
J: TRBJ2-7
size: NA
DNA: TGCGCCAGCAGCCAAGATCAGTTCTACGAGCAGTACTTC
CDR3: CASSQDQFYEQYF

D: TRBD1
V: TRBV12-3/TRBV12-4
J: TRBJ1-2
size: many
DNA: TGTGCCAGCAGTGCTAAGGACAGGGGGTATGGCTACACCTTC
CDR3: CASSAKDRGYGYTF